This T cell receptor (beta chain) was obtained from a study of type 1 regulatory T cells. General study points: Compared with non-type 1 regulatory T cells, type 1 regulatory T cells showed a more restricted TCR repertoire.

The CDR3 has 15 amino acids. J lost 0 bases, V lost 8 bases, and 9 bases had no gene match. This clonotype was counted a few times. Its antigen is as yet unknown. Each CDR3 protein gets one entry after TCRdb re-called the reads with MiXCR. In the table there are tens of thousands of distinct CDR3 sequences, more than 20% of which are singletons. The clonotype comes from a human donor in good health. Sequencing was carried out using cultured type 1 regulatory T (Tr1) cells, either the whole culture or a sorted fraction (not recorded which). This chain connects TRBV12-3 or TRBV12-4 to TRBJ1-1, with 7 bases that match TRBD1. As DNA, the CDR3 is TGTGCCAGCGGCAATGAAGGGGGCCTGAACACTGAAGCTTTCTTT. Translating gives CASGNEGGLNTEAFF.